This T cell receptor beta chain was sequenced for a study of PD-L1 blockade in urothelial cancer. Whole-study results and caveats: Below-median blood TCR clonality before treatment forecast better survival.

Each individual provided 1 to 8 samples (taken pretreatment and on-treatment). Repertoires were generated with immunoSEQ multiplex PCR, while TCRdb's copy carries only in-frame clones and drops some. The top ten hold around 0.92% of the sample, which has some 97,000 clones, about 89% seen once. Unmatched junction bases numbered 16, after V lost 4 bases and J lost 5 bases. Per germline, CDR1 SGHNT and CDR2 YYREEE (reference sequence). This CDR3 contains 17 residues. Turning to this clone: Its antigen remains unknown.

This specimen consisted of PBMCs, obtained around atezolizumab (anti-PD-L1) treatment. The chain is built from TRBV5-4 and TRBJ2-3; 7 nucleotides align to TRBD2. The clonotype comes from a woman aged 80 or over with urothelial cancer. The CDR3 DNA reads as TGTGCCAGCAGCCCCACGGGAGGTAGCGGGTCTCTAGATACGCAGTATTTT. Translated, it gives CASSPTGGSGSLDTQYF.